The entry below describes one T cell receptor beta chain. V shed 10 bases, J shed 0 bases, and the junction held 7 bases outside the gene matches. Germline V CDR1 and CDR2: ENHRY, SYGVKD. The CDR3 consists of 14 residues. The data were taken from a study of blood T cell repertoires in COVID-19. The protocol was immunoSEQ multiplex PCR, while the TCRdb copy is restricted to in-frame clones and leaves out a portion. Counted here are about 140,000 clones, around 84% occurring once; the ten biggest clones make up roughly a tenth. Material: peripheral blood. V usage is TRBV10-3 and J usage is TRBJ2-5; TRBD2 matches 8 bases. This clonotype originated in a man in his 60s with active or convalescent COVID-19. The CDR3 loop is CASRLAGNQETQYF. CDR3 in DNA: TGTGCCAGTCGCTTAGCGGGGAACCAAGAGACCCAGTACTTC.